This entry describes one TCR beta chain. Profiling relied on immunoSEQ multiplex PCR, and the TCRdb table lists in-frame clones only, not all of them. The sample lists about 700,000 clones, under 80% occurring once. This entry comes from a study of shared clonotypes between healthy human individuals. The TCR sequence derives from a woman aged 25-40 years in good health. The sequencing input was memory CD4+ T cells sorted from blood. This sample's subset: CD45RA-negative fraction.

Written as DNA, the CDR3 is TGTGCCAGCAGCCCAACTTTGACTGGAAACACCATATATTTT. This encodes CASSPTLTGNTIYF. The rearrangement links TRBV7-8 to TRBJ1-3, with D unclear. The CDR3 is 14 amino acids. Germline loops: CDR1 SGHVS, CDR2 FQNEAQ. V was trimmed by 5 bases and J by 2 bases, leaving 10 bases between them.